This record covers a single T cell receptor (beta chain). CDR3 length: 14 residues. The V and J ends lost 6 bases and 3 bases, in that order; junction bases with no gene match: 7. CDR1 and CDR2 from the germline V gene are KGHSH and LQKENI. Assignment of participants to cohorts was predicated upon participant-reported clinical history. This specimen belongs to a study of blood T cell repertoires in COVID-19. Study context: T cells, B-cell-depleted T cells, or PBMCs supplied cDNA or gDNA.

Original data processing: Estimated nucleated cell counts came from reference gene primer amplification. Some clones are missing from TCRdb's copy, which holds only in-frame ones; the method was immunoSEQ multiplex PCR. That table supplies the V and J calls and clone size; D and trimming were determined from the DNA. The sample has some 200,000 clones; 88% are singletons. The J gene is TRBJ1-1, the V gene TRBV18, with TRBD1 matching 7 bases. This sequence originates from a woman under 40 who had recovered from COVID-19. Material for sequencing was PBMCs or T cells enriched from blood (not recorded which). CDR3 region: CASSRTGEDTEAFF. CDR3 bases: TGTGCCAGCTCCCGAACAGGGGAGGACACTGAAGCTTTCTTT.